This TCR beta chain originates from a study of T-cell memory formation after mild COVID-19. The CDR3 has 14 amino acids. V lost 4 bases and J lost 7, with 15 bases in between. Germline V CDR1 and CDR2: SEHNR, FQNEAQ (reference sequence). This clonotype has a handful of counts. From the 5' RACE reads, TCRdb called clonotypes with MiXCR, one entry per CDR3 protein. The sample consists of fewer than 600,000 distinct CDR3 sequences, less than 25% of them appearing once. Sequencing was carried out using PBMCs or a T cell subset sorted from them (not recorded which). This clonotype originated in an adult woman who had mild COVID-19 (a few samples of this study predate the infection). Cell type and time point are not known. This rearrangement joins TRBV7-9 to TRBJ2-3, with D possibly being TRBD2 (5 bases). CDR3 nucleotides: TGTGCCAGCAGCTCGGGATTAGGCTTACATACGCAGTATTTT. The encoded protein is CASSSGLGLHTQYF.